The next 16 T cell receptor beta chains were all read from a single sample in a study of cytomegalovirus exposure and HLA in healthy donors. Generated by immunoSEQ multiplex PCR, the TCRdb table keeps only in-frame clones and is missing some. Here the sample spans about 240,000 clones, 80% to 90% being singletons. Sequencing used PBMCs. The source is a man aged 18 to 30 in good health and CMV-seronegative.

CDR3 DNA: TGTGCCAGCAGGGCGGGTCGCGTCTACACCTTC. This gives the protein CASRAGRVYTF. The chain carries TRBV28 and TRBJ1-2, with D unresolved. V lost 6 bases and J lost 10, with 12 bases in between. Germline CDR1 MDHEN, CDR2 SYDVKM. This CDR3 is built from 11 residues.

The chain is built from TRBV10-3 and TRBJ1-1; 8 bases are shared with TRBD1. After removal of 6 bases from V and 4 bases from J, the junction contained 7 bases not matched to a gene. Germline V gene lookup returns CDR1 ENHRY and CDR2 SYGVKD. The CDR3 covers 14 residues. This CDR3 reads CAIRTQGAGTEAFF. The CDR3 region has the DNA TGTGCCATCAGGACGCAGGGGGCAGGCACTGAAGCTTTCTTT.

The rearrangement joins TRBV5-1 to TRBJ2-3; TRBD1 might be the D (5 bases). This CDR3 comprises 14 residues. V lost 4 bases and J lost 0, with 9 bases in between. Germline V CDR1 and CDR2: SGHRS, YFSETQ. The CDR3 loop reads CASSLRQSTDTQYF. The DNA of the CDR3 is TGCGCCAGCAGCCTTAGACAGAGCACAGATACGCAGTATTTT.

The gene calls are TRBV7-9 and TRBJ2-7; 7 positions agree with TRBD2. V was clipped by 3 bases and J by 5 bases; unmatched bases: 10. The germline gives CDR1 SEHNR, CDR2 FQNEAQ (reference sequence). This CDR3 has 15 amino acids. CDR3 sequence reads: CASSLTAGTHDEQYF. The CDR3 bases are TGTGCCAGCAGCTTGACAGCGGGAACCCATGACGAGCAGTACTTC.

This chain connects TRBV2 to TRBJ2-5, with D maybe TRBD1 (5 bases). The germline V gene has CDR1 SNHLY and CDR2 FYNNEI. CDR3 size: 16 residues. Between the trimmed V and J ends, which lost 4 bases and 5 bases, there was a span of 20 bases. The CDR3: CASSALGAQTVETQYF. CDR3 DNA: TGTGCCAGCAGTGCCCTAGGGGCCCAAACGGTTGAGACCCAGTACTTC.

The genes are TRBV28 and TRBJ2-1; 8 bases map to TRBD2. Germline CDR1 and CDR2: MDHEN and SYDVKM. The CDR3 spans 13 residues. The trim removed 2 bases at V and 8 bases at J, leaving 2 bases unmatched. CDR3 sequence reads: CASSLATSDEQFF. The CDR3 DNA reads TGTGCCAGCAGTTTAGCGACTAGCGATGAGCAGTTCTTC.

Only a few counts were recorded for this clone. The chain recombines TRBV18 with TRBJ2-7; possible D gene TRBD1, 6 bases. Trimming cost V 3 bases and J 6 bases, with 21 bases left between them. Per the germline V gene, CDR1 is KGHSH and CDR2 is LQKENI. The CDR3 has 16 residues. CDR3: CASSPQINTQGSEQYF. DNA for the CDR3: TGTGCCAGCTCACCGCAAATAAACACACAGGGAAGCGAGCAGTACTTC. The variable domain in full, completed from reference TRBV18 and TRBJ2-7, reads NAGVMQNPRHLVRRRGQEARLRCSPMKGHSHVYWYRQLPEEGLKFMVYLQKENIIDESGMPKERFSAEFPKEGPSILRIQQVVRGDSAAYFCASSPQINTQGSEQYFGPGTRLTVT.

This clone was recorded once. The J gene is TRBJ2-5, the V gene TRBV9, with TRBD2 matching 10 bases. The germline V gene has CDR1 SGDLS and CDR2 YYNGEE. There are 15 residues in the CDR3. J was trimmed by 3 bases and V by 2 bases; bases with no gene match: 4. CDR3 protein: CASSVTSGAEETQYF. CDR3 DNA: TGTGCCAGCAGCGTTACTAGCGGGGCCGAAGAGACCCAGTACTTC.

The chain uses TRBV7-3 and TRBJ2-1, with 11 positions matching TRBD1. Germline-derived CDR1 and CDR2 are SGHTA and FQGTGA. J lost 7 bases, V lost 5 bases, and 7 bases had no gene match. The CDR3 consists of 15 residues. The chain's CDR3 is CASSLGTGGNNEQFF. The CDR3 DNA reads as TGTGCCAGCAGCCTCGGGACAGGGGGGAATAATGAGCAGTTCTTC.

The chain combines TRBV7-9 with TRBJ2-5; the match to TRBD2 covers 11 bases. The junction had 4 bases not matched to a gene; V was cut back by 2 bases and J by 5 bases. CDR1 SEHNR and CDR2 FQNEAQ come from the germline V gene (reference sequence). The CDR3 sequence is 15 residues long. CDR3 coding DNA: TGTGCCAGCAGCTTACGACTAGCGGGGTCTGAGACCCAGTACTTC. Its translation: CASSLRLAGSETQYF.

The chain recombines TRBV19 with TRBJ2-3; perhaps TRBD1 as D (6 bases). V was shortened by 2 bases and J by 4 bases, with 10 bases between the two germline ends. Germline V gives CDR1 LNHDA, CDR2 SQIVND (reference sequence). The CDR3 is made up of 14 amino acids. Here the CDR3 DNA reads TGTGCCAGTAGTATACCTGGGGGCGCAGATACGCAGTATTTT. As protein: CASSIPGGADTQYF. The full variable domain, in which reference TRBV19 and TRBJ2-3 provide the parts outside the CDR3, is DGGITQSPKYLFRKEGQNVTLSCEQNLNHDAMYWYRQDPGQGLRLIYYSQIVNDFQKGDIAEGYSVSREKKESFPLTVTSAQKNPTAFYLCASSIPGGADTQYFGPGTRLTVL.

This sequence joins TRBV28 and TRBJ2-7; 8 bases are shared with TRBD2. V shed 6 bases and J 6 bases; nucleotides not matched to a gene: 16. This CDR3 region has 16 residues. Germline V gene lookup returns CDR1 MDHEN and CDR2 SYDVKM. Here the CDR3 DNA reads TGTGCCAGCAGGGGGGCCGGGACTAGTTTTGTAGGCGAGCAGTACTTC. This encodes CASRGAGTSFVGEQYF.

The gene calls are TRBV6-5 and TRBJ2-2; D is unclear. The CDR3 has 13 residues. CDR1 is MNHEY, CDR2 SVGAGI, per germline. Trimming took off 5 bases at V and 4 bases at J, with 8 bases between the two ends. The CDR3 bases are TGTGCCAGCAGTAAGCCCACCACCGGGGAGCTGTTTTTT. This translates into CASSKPTTGELFF.

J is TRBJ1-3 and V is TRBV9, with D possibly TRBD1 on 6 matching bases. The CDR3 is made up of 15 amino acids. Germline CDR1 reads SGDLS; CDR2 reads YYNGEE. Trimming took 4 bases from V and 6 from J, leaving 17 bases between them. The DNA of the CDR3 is TGTGCCAGCAGCACCAGGACAGCCAGCGTAAACACCATATATTTT. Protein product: CASSTRTASVNTIYF.

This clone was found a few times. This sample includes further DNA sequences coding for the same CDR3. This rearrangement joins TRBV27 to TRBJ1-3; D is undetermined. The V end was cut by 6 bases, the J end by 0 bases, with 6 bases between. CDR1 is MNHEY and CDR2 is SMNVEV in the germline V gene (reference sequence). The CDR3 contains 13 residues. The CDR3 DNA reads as TGTGCCAGCAGCCCCTACTCTGGAAACACCATATATTTT. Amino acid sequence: CASSPYSGNTIYF.

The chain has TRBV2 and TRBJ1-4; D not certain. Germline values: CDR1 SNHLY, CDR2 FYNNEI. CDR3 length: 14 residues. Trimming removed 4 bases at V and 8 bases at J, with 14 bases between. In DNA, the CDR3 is TGTGCCAGCAGTGCCCCCCCCCTTGGCGAAAAACTGTTTTTT. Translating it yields CASSAPPLGEKLFF. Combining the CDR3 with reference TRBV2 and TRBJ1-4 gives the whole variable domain EPEVTQTPSHQVTQMGQEVILRCVPISNHLYFYWYRQILGQKVEFLVSFYNNEISEKSEIFDDQFSVERPDGSNFTLKIRSTKLEDSAMYFCASSAPPLGEKLFFGSGTQLSVL.